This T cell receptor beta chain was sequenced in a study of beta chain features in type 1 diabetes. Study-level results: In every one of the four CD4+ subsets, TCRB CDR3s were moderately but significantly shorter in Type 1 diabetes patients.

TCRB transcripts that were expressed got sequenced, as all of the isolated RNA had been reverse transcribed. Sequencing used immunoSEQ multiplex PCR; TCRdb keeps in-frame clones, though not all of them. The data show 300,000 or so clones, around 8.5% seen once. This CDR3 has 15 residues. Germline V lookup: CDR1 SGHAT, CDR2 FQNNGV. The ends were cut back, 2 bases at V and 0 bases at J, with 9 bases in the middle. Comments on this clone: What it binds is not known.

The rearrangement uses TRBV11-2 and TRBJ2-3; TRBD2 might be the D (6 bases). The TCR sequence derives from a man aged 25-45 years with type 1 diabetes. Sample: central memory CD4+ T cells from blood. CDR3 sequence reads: CASSLMGTSTDTQYF. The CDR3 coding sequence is TGTGCCAGCAGCTTAATGGGGACTAGCACAGATACGCAGTATTTT.